This T cell receptor (beta chain) is from a study of T-cell memory formation after mild COVID-19. For the study at large: The TCR clusters were mostly specific to one donor.

TCRdb reanalysed the 5' RACE reads using MiXCR and keeps one entry per CDR3 protein. Of approximately 440,000 distinct CDR3 sequences in the sample, roughly 20% were seen once. Many counts were recorded for this clonotype. Germline V gives CDR1 SEHNR, CDR2 FQNEAQ (reference sequence). V lost 7 bases, J lost 5 bases, and 23 bases lay in between. This CDR3 comprises 16 residues. The sample consisted of PBMCs or a T cell subset sorted from them (not recorded which). The receptor was isolated from an adult woman who had mild COVID-19 (a few samples of this study predate the infection). Cell type and time point are not known. V gene TRBV7-9 combines with J gene TRBJ1-1; possibly TRBD1 for D (6 bases). CDR3 bases: TGTGCCAGCAACCCGACCCGAGGGGGTGGTAAAACTGAAGCTTTCTTT. Encoded protein: CASNPTRGGGKTEAFF. Variable domain in full (rest from reference TRBV7-9 and TRBJ1-1): DTGVSQNPRHKITKRGQNVTFRCDPISEHNRLYWYRQTLGQGPEFLTYFQNEAQLEKSRLLSDRFSAERPKGSFSTLEIQRTEQGDSAMYLCASNPTRGGGKTEAFFGQGTRLTVV.